This record covers a single T cell receptor beta chain. Its antigen is not yet known. No base-level quality is on record; no much larger clone is a single base apart. The sample belongs to a study of T cell repertoires in cytomegalovirus infection (dated 2019 in TCRdb). For the study in its entirety: Alongside well-studied HLA-B-restricted epitopes, the peptide stimulations were aimed at recently identified HLA-C-restricted CMV epitopes, whose presentation resists viral immunomodulation. Because public TCR beta signatures pointed to carriage of CMV infection together with the matching HLA type, the HLA type of each donor mattered for the analysis.

Sequencing relied on an Illumina HiSeq 1500. The public sequencing data were trimmed at Q25 with fastp and processed into clonotypes with MiXCR by TCRdb, which kept only in-frame beta chains. Each entry is one CDR3 protein sequence, shown with its most common DNA and genes. This sample gives under 850,000 distinct CDR3 sequences in total; roughly 33% of them show up just once. Clones ranked in the top ten supply 15% to 20% of the sample. Overall study outcomes, separate from this receptor: In both this cohort and an independent cohort of a few hundred donors, the cumulative frequency of public TCR beta family members distinguished carriers of CMV infection plus the relevant HLA type. In the ex vivo response, HLA-C-restricted CMV-specific TCR beta clonotypes were dominant, and in two of eight donors the single most frequent clonotype came from this HLA-C-restricted group.

Reading from cysteine to phenylalanine, the CDR3 counts 12 amino acids. CDR3 DNA is the only sequence kept; it has 36 bases, read in frame from the first base. CDR1 and CDR2, per the germline V gene, are SNHLY and FYNNEI. Trimming removed 4 bases from V and 5 bases from J, leaving 8 bases between the germline ends. The sample's treatment or condition label, in plain terms: in vitro stimulation with specific CMV peptide epitopes to enrich CMV-specific T cells. The specimen was cultured PBMCs, collected from culture after CMV antigen stimulation. The origin of this receptor is a human donor in good health (CMV status not recorded). Some clones in this sample may be carry-over from other donors' samples. The chain is made from TRBV2 and TRBJ2-5; the D gene is possibly TRBD2, with 6 bases matching. The CDR3 here reads CASSGLDETQYF. DNA sequence: TGTGCCAGCAGTGGACTAGATGAGACCCAGTACTTC.